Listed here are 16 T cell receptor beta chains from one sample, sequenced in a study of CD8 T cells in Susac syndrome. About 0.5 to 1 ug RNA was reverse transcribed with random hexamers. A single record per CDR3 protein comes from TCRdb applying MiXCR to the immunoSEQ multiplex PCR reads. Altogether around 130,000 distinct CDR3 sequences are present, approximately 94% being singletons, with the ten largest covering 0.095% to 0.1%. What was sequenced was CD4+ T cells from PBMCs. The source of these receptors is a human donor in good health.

The chain's CDR3 is CASSLILGHEQYF. The CDR3 coding sequence is TGTGCCAGCAGTTTAATTCTTGGCCACGAGCAGTACTTC. The V call is TRBV12-3 or TRBV12-4, the J call TRBJ2-7; no reliable D call. The CDR3 consists of 13 residues. Trimming removed 2 bases from V and 5 bases from J, with 10 bases in between.

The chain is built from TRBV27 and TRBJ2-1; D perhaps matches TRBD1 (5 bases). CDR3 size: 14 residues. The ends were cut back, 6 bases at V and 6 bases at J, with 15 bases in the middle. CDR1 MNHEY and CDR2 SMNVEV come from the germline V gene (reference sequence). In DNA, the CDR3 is TGTGCCAGCAGGCACCAGGGAAGTGGCAATGAGCAGTTCTTC. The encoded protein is CASRHQGSGNEQFF.

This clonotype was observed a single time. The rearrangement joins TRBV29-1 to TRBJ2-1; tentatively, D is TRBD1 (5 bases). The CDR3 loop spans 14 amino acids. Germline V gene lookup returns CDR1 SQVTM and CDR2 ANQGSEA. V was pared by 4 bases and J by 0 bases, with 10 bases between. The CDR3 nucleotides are TGCAGCGTTGGGAAGGGGTTCTCCTACAATGAGCAGTTCTTC. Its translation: CSVGKGFSYNEQFF.

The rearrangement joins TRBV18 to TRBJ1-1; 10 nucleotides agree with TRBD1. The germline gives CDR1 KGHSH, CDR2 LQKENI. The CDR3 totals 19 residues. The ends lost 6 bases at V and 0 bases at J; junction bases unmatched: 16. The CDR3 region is CASSPNYPGTGALNTEAFF. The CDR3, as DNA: TGTGCCAGCTCCCCAAACTACCCCGGGACAGGGGCGTTGAACACTGAAGCTTTCTTT.

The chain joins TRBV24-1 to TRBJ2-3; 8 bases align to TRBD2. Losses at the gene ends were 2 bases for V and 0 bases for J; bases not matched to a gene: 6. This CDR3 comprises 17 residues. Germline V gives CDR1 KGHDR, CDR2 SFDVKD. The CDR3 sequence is CATSDSGLADSTDTQYF. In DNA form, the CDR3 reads TGTGCCACCAGTGATTCCGGACTAGCAGATAGCACAGATACGCAGTATTTT.

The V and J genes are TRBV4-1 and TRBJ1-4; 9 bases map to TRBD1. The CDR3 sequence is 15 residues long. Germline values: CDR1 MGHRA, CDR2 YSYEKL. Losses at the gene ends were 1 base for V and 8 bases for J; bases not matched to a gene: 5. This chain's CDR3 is CASSQGTGVIEKLFF. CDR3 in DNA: TGCGCCAGCAGCCAAGGGACAGGGGTTATCGAAAAACTGTTTTTT.

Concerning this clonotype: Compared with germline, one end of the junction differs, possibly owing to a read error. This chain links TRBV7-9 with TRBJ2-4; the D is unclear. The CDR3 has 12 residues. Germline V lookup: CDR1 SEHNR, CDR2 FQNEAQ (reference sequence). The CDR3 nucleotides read TGTGCCAGCAGCACCCTGAAAAACAGTCAGTACTTC. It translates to CASSTLKNSQYF. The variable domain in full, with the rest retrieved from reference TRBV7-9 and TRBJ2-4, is DTGVSQNPRHKITKRGQNVTFRCDPISEHNRLYWYRQTLGQGPEFLTYFQNEAQLEKSRLLSDRFSAERPKGSFSTLEIQRTEQGDSAMYLCASSTLKNSQYFGAGTRLSVL.

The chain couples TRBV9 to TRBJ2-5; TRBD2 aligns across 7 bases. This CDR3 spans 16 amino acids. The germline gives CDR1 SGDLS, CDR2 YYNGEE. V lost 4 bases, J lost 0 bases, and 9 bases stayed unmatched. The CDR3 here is CASSPSGTLNQETQYF. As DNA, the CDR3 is TGTGCCAGCAGCCCAAGCGGGACCCTCAACCAAGAGACCCAGTACTTC. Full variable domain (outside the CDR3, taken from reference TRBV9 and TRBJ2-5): DSGVTQTPKHLITATGQRVTLRCSPRSGDLSVYWYQQSLDQGLQFLIQYYNGEERAKGNILERFSAQQFPDLHSELNLSSLELGDSALYFCASSPSGTLNQETQYFGPGTRLLVL.

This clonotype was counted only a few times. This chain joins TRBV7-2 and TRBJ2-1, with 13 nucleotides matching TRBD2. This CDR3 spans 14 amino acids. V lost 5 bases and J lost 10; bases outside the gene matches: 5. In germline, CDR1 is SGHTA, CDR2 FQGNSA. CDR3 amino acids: CASSTGLAGVEQFF. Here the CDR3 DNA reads TGTGCCAGCAGCACCGGACTAGCGGGAGTGGAGCAGTTCTTC.

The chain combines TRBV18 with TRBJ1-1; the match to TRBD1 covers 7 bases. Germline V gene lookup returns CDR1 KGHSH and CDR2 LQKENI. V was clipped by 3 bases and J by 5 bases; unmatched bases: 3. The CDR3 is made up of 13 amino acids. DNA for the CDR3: TGTGCCAGCTCACCGGACAGGATGACTGAAGCTTTCTTT. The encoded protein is CASSPDRMTEAFF.

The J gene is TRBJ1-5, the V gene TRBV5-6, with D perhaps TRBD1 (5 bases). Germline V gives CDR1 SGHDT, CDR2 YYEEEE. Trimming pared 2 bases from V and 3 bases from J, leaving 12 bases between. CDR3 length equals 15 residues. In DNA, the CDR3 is TGTGCCAGCAGCTTTGGGGGAACCAACAATCAGCCCCAGCATTTT. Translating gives CASSFGGTNNQPQHF. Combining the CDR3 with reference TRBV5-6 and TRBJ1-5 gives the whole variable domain DAGVTQSPTHLIKTRGQQVTLRCSPKSGHDTVSWYQQALGQGPQFIFQYYEEEERQRGNFPDRFSGHQFPNYSSELNVNALLLGDSALYLCASSFGGTNNQPQHFGDGTRLSIL.

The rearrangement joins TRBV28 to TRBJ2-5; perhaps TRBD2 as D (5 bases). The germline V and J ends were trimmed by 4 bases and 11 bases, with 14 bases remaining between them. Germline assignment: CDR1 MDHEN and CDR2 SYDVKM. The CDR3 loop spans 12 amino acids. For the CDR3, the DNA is TGTGCCAGCAGTTCCTCTGGACCGGGGCAGTACTTC. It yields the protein CASSSSGPGQYF.

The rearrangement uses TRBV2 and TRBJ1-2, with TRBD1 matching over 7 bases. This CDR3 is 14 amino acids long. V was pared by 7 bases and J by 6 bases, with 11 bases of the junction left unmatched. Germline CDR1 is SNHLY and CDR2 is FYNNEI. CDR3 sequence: CASIVETGHNGYTF. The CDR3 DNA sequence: TGTGCCAGCATTGTCGAGACAGGGCATAATGGCTACACCTTC.

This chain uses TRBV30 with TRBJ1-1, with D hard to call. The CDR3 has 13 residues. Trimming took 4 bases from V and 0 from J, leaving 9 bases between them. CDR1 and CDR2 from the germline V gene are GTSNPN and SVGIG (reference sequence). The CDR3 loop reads CAWMWGMNTEAFF. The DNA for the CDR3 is TGTGCCTGGATGTGGGGTATGAACACTGAAGCTTTCTTT.

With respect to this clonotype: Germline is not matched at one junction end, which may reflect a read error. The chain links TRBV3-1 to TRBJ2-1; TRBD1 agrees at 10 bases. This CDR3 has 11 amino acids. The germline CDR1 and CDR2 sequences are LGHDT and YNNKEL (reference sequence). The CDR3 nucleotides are TGTGCCAGCAGACTCGGACAGGGGGTGGTCTTC. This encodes CASRLGQGVVF.

CDR3 coding DNA: TGTGCCAGTAGCCTGGGGGCGGCGGATACGCAGTATTTT. It encodes CASSLGAADTQYF. The rearrangement uses TRBV19 and TRBJ2-3; D may be TRBD1 (6 bases). V gave up 6 bases and J gave up 6 bases, with 13 bases separating them. Germline CDR1 LNHDA, CDR2 SQIVND (reference sequence). CDR3 size: 13 residues. The variable domain in full, with the rest retrieved from reference TRBV19 and TRBJ2-3, is DGGITQSPKYLFRKEGQNVTLSCEQNLNHDAMYWYRQDPGQGLRLIYYSQIVNDFQKGDIAEGYSVSREKKESFPLTVTSAQKNPTAFYLCASSLGAADTQYFGPGTRLTVL.